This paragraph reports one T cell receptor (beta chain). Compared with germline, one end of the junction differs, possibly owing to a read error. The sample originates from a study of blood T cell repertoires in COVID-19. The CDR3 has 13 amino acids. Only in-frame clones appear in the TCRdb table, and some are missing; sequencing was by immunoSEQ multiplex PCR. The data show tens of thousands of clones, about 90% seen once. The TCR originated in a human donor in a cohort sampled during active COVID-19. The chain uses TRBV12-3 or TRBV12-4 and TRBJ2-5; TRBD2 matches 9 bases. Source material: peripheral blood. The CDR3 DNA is TGTGCCAGCAGGTTAGCGGGAGAGGAGACCCAGTACTTC. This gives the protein CASRLAGEETQYF.